This T cell receptor beta chain was documented in a study of beta chain features in type 1 diabetes. The ends lost 4 bases at V and 7 bases at J; junction bases unmatched: 12. Germline assignment: CDR1 SGHDT and CDR2 YYEEEE. The length of the CDR3 is 16 residues. The study reverse transcribed the entire isolated RNA, so it sequenced expressed TCRB transcripts. The average output of naive, central memory and regulatory T cell samples was several million reads. Sequencing was performed with immunoSEQ multiplex PCR; in TCRdb, only in-frame clones are kept and a portion is missing. The profile shows some 240,000 clones, approximately 10% of them singletons.

The sample taken for sequencing was central memory CD4+ T cells from blood. The chain joins TRBV5-6 to TRBJ2-5, with 11 bases lining up with TRBD2. The sequence was obtained from a man aged 18 to 30 in good health. The CDR3 spells CASSAGTSGLKLTQYF. The DNA for the CDR3 is TGTGCCAGCAGCGCTGGGACTAGCGGACTCAAGCTGACCCAGTACTTC.